This TCR beta chain was observed in a study of graft-versus-host responses after intestinal transplantation (dated by TCRdb to the early 2020s). Study-level background: The transplants that recipients got were multivisceral, liver-intestinal, or isolated intestinal. Rather than being sequenced by the commercial service, samples from a few later patients were sequenced in-house on an Illumina MiSeq and processed with MiXCR. Every recipient was given anti-thymocyte globulin induction, followed by 3 to 4 years of maintenance tacrolimus and steroids. Donor T cell macrochimerism was defined as a peak of at least 4% donor T cells among recipient peripheral blood mononuclear cells. After intestinal transplantation, graft-versus-host and host-versus-graft alloreactive T cell clones in the graft, circulation and bone marrow were tracked using bulk TCR-beta CDR3 sequencing. To identify alloreactive clones, pre-transplant mixed lymphocyte reaction products were sequenced and compared with unstimulated pre-transplant donor and recipient T cells. A cohort of about 25 intestinal transplant recipients, including one retransplant, was enrolled, and 3 patients lacking pretransplant specimens were excluded. Overall study results and their limits: Patients with donor T cell macrochimerism had high GvH to HvG T cell clonal ratios in their allografts. GvH clones were found in recipient bone marrow, and some of the GvH clones appeared earlier in ileal mucosa or blood, which is consistent with an intestinal mucosal origin. Early after transplant, peak levels of circulating GvH clones were associated with declines in HvG clones. The conclusions were limited by the relatively low number and heterogeneity of the intestinal transplant patients.

Blood samples were collected up to 4 times in the first month after transplant and then at least monthly when available. The library was produced with the immunoSEQ multiplex PCR assay. High-throughput TCR-beta CDR3 sequencing of genomic DNA from most patients was performed by Adaptive Biotechnologies. Regarding the original processing steps: Adaptive's ImmunoSEQ software supplied the TCR sequencing data for 15 to 20 patients, while MiXCR and VDJtools were used to process a few other patients. Because the origin of CDR3 nucleotide sequences shared between donor and recipient could not be assigned, those sequences were removed. To be classed as alloreactive, a clone needed at least 2-fold expansion over unstimulated cells and a minimum CFSE-low frequency of 0.002% (template counts) or 0.001% (read counts). A clone was considered mappable if detected in the sequenced pre-transplant spleen, lymph node, or MLR CFSE-low populations of the donor or recipient. The cumulative frequency of alloreactive clones was calculated as a percentage of all sequences, weighted by copy number. TCRdb carries this immuneACCESS record with in-frame sequences only. Its versions omit some clonotypes, under half of them owing to an unresolved V gene in the studies checked, with the rest unexplained. V, J and clone size reflect that table, while D and trimming were determined from the DNA. In this sample the table shows some 45,000 clones, approximately 95% of which occur a single time. The ten largest clones add up to around 1.6% of the sample.

Only one count was recorded for this clone. Its recognized antigen is unknown. The input lacks base qualities; no much larger clone sits a single base away. According to the germline V gene (reference sequence), CDR1 reads LNHDA and CDR2 reads SQIVND. The CDR3 starts with the cysteine, ends with the phenylalanine, and has 16 residues. The retained sequence is limited to the CDR3, 48 bases, with the frame set at the first base. Germline trimming: 8 bases from V, 3 bases from J; junction bases outside gene matches: 10. Rearrangement joined TRBV19 to TRBJ2-5; TRBD2 matches 12 bases in the middle. The clonotype originates from a human patient who received an intestinal transplant, so some T cells may come from the graft donor. The sample consisted of PBMCs, taken about 350 days after intestinal transplant. The CDR3 is CASRVLASGREETQYF. The DNA sequence reads TGTGCCAGTCGAGTCCTGGCTAGCGGGAGGGAAGAGACCCAGTACTTC.